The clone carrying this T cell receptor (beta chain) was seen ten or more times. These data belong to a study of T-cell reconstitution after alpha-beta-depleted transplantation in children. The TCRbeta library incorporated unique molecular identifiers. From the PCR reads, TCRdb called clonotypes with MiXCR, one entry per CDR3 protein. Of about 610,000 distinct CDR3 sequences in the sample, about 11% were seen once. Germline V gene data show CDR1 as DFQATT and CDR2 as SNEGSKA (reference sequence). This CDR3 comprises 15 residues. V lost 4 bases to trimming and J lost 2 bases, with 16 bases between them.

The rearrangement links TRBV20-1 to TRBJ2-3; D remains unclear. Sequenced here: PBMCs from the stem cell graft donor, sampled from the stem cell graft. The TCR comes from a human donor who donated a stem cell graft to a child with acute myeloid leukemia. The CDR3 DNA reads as TGCAGTGCTACAGTCGGCGAGACTTCCACAGATACGCAGTATTTT. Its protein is CSATVGETSTDTQYF.